One and the same sample provided the 8 T cell receptor beta chains below, sequenced in a study of blood T cell repertoires in COVID-19. The protocol was immunoSEQ multiplex PCR, while the TCRdb copy is restricted to in-frame clones and leaves out a portion. The table records roughly 150,000 clones, 79% of them present only once. Material for sequencing was PBMCs or T cells enriched from blood (not recorded which). Receptor source: a woman in her 70s in a cohort exposed to, infected with or recovered from COVID-19 (not recorded which).

The chain recombines TRBV7-3 with TRBJ2-7; maybe TRBD2 (5 bases). The germline V gene has CDR1 SGHTA and CDR2 FQGTGA. The CDR3 covers 17 residues. Trimming removed 5 bases at V and 6 bases at J, with 26 bases between. The CDR3 sequence is CASSRGSGGSGEGEQYF. The DNA of the CDR3 is TGTGCCAGCAGCCGAGGATCGGGCGGCAGCGGCGAAGGCGAGCAGTACTTC.

The chain joins TRBV7-9 to TRBJ2-7, with 9 bases matching TRBD1. There are 15 residues in the CDR3. In germline, CDR1 is SEHNR, CDR2 FQNEAQ (reference sequence). The V and J ends lost 2 bases and 0 bases, in that order; junction bases with no gene match: 2. CDR3 residues: CASSLKDRGSYEQYF. In DNA form, the CDR3 reads TGTGCCAGCAGCTTAAAGGACAGGGGCTCCTACGAGCAGTACTTC.

CDR3 region: CASSYTGGAETQYF. DNA of the CDR3: TGTGCCAGCAGTTACACAGGGGGCGCGGAGACCCAGTACTTC. The V call is TRBV6-2 or TRBV6-3, the J call TRBJ2-5, with 9 bases lining up with TRBD1. This CDR3 spans 14 amino acids. Per germline, CDR1 MNHEY and CDR2 SVGEGT. V shed 2 bases, J shed 5 bases, and the junction held 3 bases outside the gene matches.

V and J are TRBV5-1 and TRBJ1-2, with TRBD1 matching 9 bases. The CDR3 length is 17 residues. The germline CDR1 and CDR2 sequences are SGHRS and YFSETQ. With V trimmed by 0 bases and J by 4 bases, 10 bases remained unmatched. In DNA, the CDR3 is TGCGCCAGCAGCTTGGATACAGGGGGCGCGGTGCGCTATGGCTACACCTTC. Protein sequence: CASSLDTGGAVRYGYTF.

This chain joins TRBV30 and TRBJ2-1; 9 nucleotides match TRBD2. CDR3 length: 15 amino acids. From germline, CDR1 is GTSNPN and CDR2 SVGIG (reference sequence). The V and J ends lost 2 bases and 7 bases, in that order; junction bases with no gene match: 9. The CDR3 here is CAWSKGLAGRNEQFF. The CDR3 bases are TGTGCCTGGAGTAAGGGCCTAGCGGGACGGAATGAGCAGTTCTTC.

This chain connects TRBV20-1 to TRBJ1-2; no clear D. Trimming removed 6 bases from V and 4 bases from J, with 9 bases in between. This CDR3 has 11 amino acids. CDR1 is DFQATT and CDR2 is SNEGSKA in the germline V gene (reference sequence). The CDR3 DNA sequence: TGCAGTGCCGCCCGCGGCTATGGCTACACCTTC. It encodes CSAARGYGYTF.

This chain joins TRBV25-1 and TRBJ2-1, with TRBD2 matching over 13 bases. Germline CDR1 MGHDK, CDR2 SYGVNS. V lost 5 bases, J lost 7 bases, and 8 bases stayed unmatched. The CDR3 is 16 amino acids. The CDR3 nucleotides read TGTGCCAGCAGTCGACCGGGACTAGCGGGGTTAAATGAGCAGTTCTTC. Its protein product is CASSRPGLAGLNEQFF.

This chain uses TRBV21-1 with TRBJ2-7; the table calls TRBD2, which could not be checked here. TRBV21-1 is a pseudogene. CDR3 length: 16 residues. This CDR3 reads CASSPGRELASYEQYF. CDR3 nucleotide sequence: TGTGCCAGCAGCCCCGGCCGGGAACTAGCGAGCTACGAGCAGTACTTC.